The clone carrying this TCR beta chain has a single count. What it binds is unknown. Sequencing used immunoSEQ multiplex PCR; TCRdb keeps in-frame clones, though not all of them. The data contain some 16,000 clones, over 80% of them singletons. V lost 1 base and J lost 6, with 7 bases in between. The CDR3 is 12 amino acids. Looked up from germline, CDR1 is SGHAT and CDR2 is FQNNGV. This entry comes from a study of CD4 T cells in relation to SARS-CoV-2 and coronaviruses. Study overall: No peptide or an HIV-1 Nef peptide pool served as negative control. Findings of the study overall: No crossreactivity against non-spike viral proteins was tested here.

Unexposed donor CD4+ T cells date from about 2011-2018, before the COVID-19 pandemic. After about 11 days of culture, CD4+ T cells were isolated. Cells permitting, SARS-CoV-2 S/N and four cold-coronavirus spikes were tested on unexposed-donor CD4+ T cells. The source material was CD4+ T cells from PBMCs, cultured in vitro. This receptor was obtained from a human donor in good health. V is TRBV11-2 and J is TRBJ2-7; the D is unclear. The CDR3 protein is CASSLVRAEQYF. CDR3 DNA sequence: TGTGCCAGCAGCTTAGTAAGGGCCGAGCAGTACTTC.